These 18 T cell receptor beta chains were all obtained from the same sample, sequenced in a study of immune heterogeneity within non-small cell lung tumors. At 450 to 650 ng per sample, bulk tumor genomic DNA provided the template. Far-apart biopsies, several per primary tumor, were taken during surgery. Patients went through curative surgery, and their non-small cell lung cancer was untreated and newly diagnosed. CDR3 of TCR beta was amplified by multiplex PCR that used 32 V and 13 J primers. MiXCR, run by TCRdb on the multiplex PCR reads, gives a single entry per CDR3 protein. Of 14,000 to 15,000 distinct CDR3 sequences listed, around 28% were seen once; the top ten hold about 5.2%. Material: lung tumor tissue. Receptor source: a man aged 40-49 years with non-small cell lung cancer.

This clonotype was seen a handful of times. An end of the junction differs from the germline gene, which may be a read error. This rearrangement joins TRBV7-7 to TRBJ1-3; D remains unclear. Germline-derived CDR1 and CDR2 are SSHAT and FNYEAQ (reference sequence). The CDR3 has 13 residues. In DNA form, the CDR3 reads TGTGCTAGCAGCTTAATTGTGGGGAACACCATATATTTT. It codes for CASSLIVGNTIYF.

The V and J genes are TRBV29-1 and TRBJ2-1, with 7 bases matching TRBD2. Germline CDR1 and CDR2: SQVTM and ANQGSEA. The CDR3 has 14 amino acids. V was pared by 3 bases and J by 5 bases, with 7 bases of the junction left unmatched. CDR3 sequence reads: CSVDLGRKNNEQFF. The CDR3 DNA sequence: TGCAGCGTTGATCTCGGGAGGAAAAACAATGAGCAGTTCTTC.

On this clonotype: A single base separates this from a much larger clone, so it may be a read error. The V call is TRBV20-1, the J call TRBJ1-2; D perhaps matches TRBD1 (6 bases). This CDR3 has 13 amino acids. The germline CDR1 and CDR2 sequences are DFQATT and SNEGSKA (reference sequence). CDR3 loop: CSASEQGGYGYNF. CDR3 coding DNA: TGCAGTGCTAGTGAACAGGGCGGGTATGGCTACAACTTC.

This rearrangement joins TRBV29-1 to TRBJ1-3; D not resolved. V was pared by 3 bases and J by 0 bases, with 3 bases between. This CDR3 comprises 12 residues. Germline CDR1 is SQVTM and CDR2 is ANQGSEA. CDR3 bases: TGCAGCGTTGATAGCTCTGGAAACACCATATATTTT. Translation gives CSVDSSGNTIYF.

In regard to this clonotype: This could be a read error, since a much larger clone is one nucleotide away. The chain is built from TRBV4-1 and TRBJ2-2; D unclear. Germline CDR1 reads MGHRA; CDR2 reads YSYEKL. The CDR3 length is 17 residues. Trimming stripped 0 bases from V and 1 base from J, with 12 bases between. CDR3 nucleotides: TGCGCCAGCAGCCAAGATAGGCTACGCGTGAACACCGGGGAGCTGTTTTTT. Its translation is CASSQDRLRVNTGELFF.

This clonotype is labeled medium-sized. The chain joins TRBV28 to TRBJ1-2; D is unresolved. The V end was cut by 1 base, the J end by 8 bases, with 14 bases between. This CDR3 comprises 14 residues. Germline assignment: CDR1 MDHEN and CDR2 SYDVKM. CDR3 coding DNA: TGTGCCAGCAGTTTATCAGGCGGGCCCAGGGGCTACACCTTC. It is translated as CASSLSGGPRGYTF.

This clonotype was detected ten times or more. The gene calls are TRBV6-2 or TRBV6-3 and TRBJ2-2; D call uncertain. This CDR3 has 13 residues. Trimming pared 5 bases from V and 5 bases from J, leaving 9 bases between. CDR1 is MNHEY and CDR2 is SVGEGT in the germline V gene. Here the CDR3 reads CASSPRATGELFF. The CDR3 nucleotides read TGTGCCAGCAGTCCCCGGGCGACCGGGGAGCTGTTTTTT.

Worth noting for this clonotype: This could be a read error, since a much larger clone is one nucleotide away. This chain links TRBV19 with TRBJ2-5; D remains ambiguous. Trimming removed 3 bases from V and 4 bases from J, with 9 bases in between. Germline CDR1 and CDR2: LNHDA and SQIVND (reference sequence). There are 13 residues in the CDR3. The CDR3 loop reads CASSIPWGETQYF. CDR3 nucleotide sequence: TGTGCCAGTAGTATCCCGTGGGGAGAGACCCAGTACTTC.

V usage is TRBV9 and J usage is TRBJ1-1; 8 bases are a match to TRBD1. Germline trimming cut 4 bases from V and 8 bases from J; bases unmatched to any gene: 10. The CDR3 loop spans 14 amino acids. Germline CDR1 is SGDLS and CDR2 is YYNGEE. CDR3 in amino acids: CASSPSPWDREAFF. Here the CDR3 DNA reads TGTGCCAGCAGCCCATCCCCGTGGGACAGGGAAGCTTTCTTT.

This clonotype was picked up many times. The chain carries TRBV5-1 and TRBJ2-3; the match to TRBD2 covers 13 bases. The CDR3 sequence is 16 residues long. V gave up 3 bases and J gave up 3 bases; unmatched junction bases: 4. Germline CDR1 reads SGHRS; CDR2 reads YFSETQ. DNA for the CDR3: TGCGCCAGCAGCTCTAGACTAGCGGGAGGTACAGATACGCAGTATTTT. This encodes CASSSRLAGGTDTQYF. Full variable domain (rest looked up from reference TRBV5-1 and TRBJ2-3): KAGVTQTPRYLIKTRGQQVTLSCSPISGHRSVSWYQQTPGQGLQFLFEYFSETQRNKGNFPGRFSGRQFSNSRSEMNVSTLELGDSALYLCASSSRLAGGTDTQYFGPGTRLTVL.

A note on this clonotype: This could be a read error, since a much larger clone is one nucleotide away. CDR3 loop: CAWSVAGGLSALHF. The CDR3 bases are TGTGCCTGGAGTGTAGCAGGAGGACTTTCAGCCCTCCACTTT. J is TRBJ1-6 and V is TRBV30; D is ambiguous. Germline CDR1 and CDR2: GTSNPN and SVGIG (reference sequence). The CDR3 is made up of 14 amino acids.

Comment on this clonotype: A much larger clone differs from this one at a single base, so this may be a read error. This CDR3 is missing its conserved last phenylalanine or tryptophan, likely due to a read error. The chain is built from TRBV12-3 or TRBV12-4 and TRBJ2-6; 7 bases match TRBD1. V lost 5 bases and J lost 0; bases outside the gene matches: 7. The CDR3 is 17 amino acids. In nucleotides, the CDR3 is TGTGCCAGCAGTCCGAGACAGGGTACCTCTGGGGCCAACGTCCTGACTTCC. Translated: CASSPRQGTSGANVLTS.

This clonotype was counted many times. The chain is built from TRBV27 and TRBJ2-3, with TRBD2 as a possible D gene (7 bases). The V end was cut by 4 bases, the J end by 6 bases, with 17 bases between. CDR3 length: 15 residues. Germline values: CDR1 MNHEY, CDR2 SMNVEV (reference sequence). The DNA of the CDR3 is TGTGCCAGCAGTTCAAGGACTAGAGGGGGGGATACGCAGTATTTT. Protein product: CASSSRTRGGDTQYF.

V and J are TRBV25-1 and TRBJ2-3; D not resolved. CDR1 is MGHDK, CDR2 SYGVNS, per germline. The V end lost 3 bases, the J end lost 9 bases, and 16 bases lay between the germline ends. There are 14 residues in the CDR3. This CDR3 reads CASSEPPPRWTQYF. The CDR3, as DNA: TGTGCCAGCAGTGAGCCCCCCCCACGGTGGACGCAGTATTTT. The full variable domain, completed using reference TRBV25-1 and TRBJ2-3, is EADIYQTPRYLVIGTGKKITLECSQTMGHDKMYWYQQDPGMELHLIHYSYGVNSTEKGDLSSESTVSRIRTEHFPLTLESARPSHTSQYLCASSEPPPRWTQYFGPGTRLTVL.

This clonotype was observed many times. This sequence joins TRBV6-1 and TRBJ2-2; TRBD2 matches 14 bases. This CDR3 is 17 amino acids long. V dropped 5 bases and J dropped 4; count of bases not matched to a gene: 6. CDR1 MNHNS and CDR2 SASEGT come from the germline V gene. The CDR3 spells CASSYGTSGRSTGELFF. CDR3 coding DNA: TGTGCCAGCAGTTACGGGACTAGCGGGAGAAGCACCGGGGAGCTGTTTTTT.

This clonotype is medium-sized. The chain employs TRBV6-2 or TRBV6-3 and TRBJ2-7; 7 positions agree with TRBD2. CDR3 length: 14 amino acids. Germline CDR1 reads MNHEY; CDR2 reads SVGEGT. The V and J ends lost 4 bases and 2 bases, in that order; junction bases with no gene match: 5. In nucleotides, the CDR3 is TGTGCCAGCAGTTCCCAGCGGGGTACCTACGAGCAGTACTTC. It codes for CASSSQRGTYEQYF.

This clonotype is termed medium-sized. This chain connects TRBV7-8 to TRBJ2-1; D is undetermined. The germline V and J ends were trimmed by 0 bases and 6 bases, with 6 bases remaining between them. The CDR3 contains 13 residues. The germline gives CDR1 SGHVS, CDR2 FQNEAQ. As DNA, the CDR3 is TGTGCCAGCAGCTTAGCCAGATTCAATGAGCAGTTCTTC. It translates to CASSLARFNEQFF.

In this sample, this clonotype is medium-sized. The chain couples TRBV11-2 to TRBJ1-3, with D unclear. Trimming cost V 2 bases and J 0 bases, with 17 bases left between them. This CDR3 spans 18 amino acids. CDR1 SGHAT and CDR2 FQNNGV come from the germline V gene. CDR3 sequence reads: CASSLSLGSTSSGNTIYF. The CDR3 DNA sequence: TGTGCCAGCAGCTTATCTCTGGGGTCGACAAGCTCTGGAAACACCATATATTTT.